Listed below are T cell receptor beta chains from one sample, sequenced in a study of blood T cell repertoires in COVID-19. The method was immunoSEQ multiplex PCR; TCRdb's version includes in-frame clones alone and lacks a portion of them. The table has about 320,000 clones, 85% to 95% seen once. The specimen sequenced was PBMCs or T cells enriched from blood (not recorded which). The receptors shown here come from a woman in her 30s who had been exposed to COVID-19. The CDR3 runs from the conserved cysteine through the conserved F or W. Each record gives: D gene, V gene, clone size, J gene, CDR3 DNA, CDR3 protein. A D gene is named only where the DNA matches it firmly. Only part of the rows carry a size: once, few, many, or a class if the clone is expanded.

D: TRBD1; V: TRBV18; size: .; J: TRBJ1-1; DNA: TGTGCCAGCTCACAATCGACAGGGTCCTACACTGAAGCTTTCTTT; CDR3: CASSQSTGSYTEAFF
D: .; V: TRBV9; size: few; J: TRBJ1-2; DNA: TGTGCCAGCAGCCCCTCGGGGGGCGGCTATGGCTACACCTTC; CDR3: CASSPSGGGYGYTF
D: TRBD2; V: TRBV6-5; size: .; J: TRBJ2-1; DNA: TGTGCCAGCAGTACGACTTCAAGCGGGGGCAATGAGCAGTTCTTC; CDR3: CASSTTSSGGNEQFF
D: TRBD2; V: TRBV6-2/TRBV6-3; size: .; J: TRBJ2-4; DNA: TGTGCCAGCAGTTTTCCACTAGGGAGGGCCCTAGCCAAAAACATTCAGTACTTC; CDR3: CASSFPLGRALAKNIQYF
D: .; V: TRBV6-1; size: .; J: TRBJ1-2; DNA: TGTGCCAGCAGTGAACGGGGAAGGGTCTATGGCTACACCTTC; CDR3: CASSERGRVYGYTF
D: TRBD1; V: TRBV5-1; size: .; J: TRBJ2-7; DNA: TGCGCCAGCTCAGGACAGGGGTTTGACGAGCAGTACTTC; CDR3: CASSGQGFDEQYF
D: .; V: TRBV30; size: .; J: TRBJ2-7; DNA: TGTGCCTGGAGTGAGACAGGTTGGTACGAGCAGTACTTC; CDR3: CAWSETGWYEQYF
D: .; V: TRBV24-1; size: .; J: TRBJ1-1; DNA: TGTGCCACCAGTGAGGAAGGGGTGGGAAACACTGAAGCTTTCTTT; CDR3: CATSEEGVGNTEAFF
D: .; V: TRBV7-2; size: .; J: TRBJ2-5; DNA: TGTGCCAGCAGCTTAAGAGGTCTGGCGGGGGCGTACCAAGAGACCCAGTACTTC; CDR3: CASSLRGLAGAYQETQYF
D: .; V: TRBV10-3; size: .; J: TRBJ1-1; DNA: TGTGCCATCAGTGACCCGGGACGGGAGTTGACTGAAGCTTTCTTT; CDR3: CAISDPGRELTEAFF
D: .; V: TRBV9; size: .; J: TRBJ2-5; DNA: TGTGCCAGCAGCGTAGATACAGGAGGGGAGACCCAGTACTTC; CDR3: CASSVDTGGETQYF
D: .; V: TRBV2; size: .; J: TRBJ1-3; DNA: TGTGCCAGCAGCGCACTTCACGTCTCTGGAAACACCATATATTTT; CDR3: CASSALHVSGNTIYF
D: TRBD2; V: TRBV6-2/TRBV6-3; size: .; J: TRBJ2-5; DNA: TGTGCCAGCAGTTATCGCCCCACTAGCGGGGGGGCTGGGGAGACCCAGTACTTC; CDR3: CASSYRPTSGGAGETQYF
D: .; V: TRBV2; size: .; J: TRBJ2-7; DNA: TGTGCCAGCAGTACGGTGAACGAGCAGTACTTC; CDR3: CASSTVNEQYF
D: TRBD2; V: TRBV4-2; size: .; J: TRBJ2-7; DNA: TGTGCCAGCAGTCTAGCGGGGACGTCCTACGAGCAGTACTTC; CDR3: CASSLAGTSYEQYF
D: TRBD1; V: TRBV20-1; size: .; J: TRBJ1-4; DNA: TGCAGTGCTAGTGGACAGGGCCATGAAAAACTGTTTTTT; CDR3: CSASGQGHEKLFF
D: TRBD1; V: TRBV18; size: .; J: TRBJ1-2; DNA: TGTGCCAGCTCACCACTTTTCGGACAGGGGGCTAACTATGGCTACACCTTC; CDR3: CASSPLFGQGANYGYTF
D: .; V: TRBV5-1; size: .; J: TRBJ2-1; DNA: TGCGCCAGCAGCTTGGTCTCATATAGCAATGAGCAGTTCTTC; CDR3: CASSLVSYSNEQFF
D: TRBD1; V: TRBV27; size: .; J: TRBJ1-3; DNA: TGTGCCAGCGGCCGAGGGGGCGATGGAAACACCATATATTTT; CDR3: CASGRGGDGNTIYF
D: .; V: TRBV3-1/TRBV3-2; size: few; J: TRBJ1-5; DNA: TGTGCCAGCAGCCGAGGTCGCAATCAGCCCCAGCATTTT; CDR3: CASSRGRNQPQHF
D: .; V: TRBV5-4; size: .; J: TRBJ1-5; DNA: TGTGCCAGCAGCTTGGTCCCCAGTCAGCCCCAGCATTTT; CDR3: CASSLVPSQPQHF
D: .; V: TRBV7-2; size: .; J: TRBJ1-3; DNA: TGTGCCAGCAGCCCCGGGAACACCATATATTTT; CDR3: CASSPGNTIYF
D: TRBD1; V: TRBV30; size: once; J: TRBJ1-3; DNA: TGTGCCTGGAGCCGGACAGGGAAAGGAAACACCATATATTTT; CDR3: CAWSRTGKGNTIYF
D: .; V: TRBV2; size: .; J: TRBJ2-5; DNA: TGTGCCAGCAGTAGGGGCCAAGAGACCCAGTACTTC; CDR3: CASSRGQETQYF
D: .; V: TRBV5-5; size: .; J: TRBJ1-1; DNA: TGTGCCAGCAGCTTGGAAGGGGCGAACACTGAAGCTTTCTTT; CDR3: CASSLEGANTEAFF
D: .; V: TRBV6-1; size: few; J: TRBJ1-6; DNA: TGTGCCAGCAGTGAATTATCCGATTCACCCCTCCACTTT; CDR3: CASSELSDSPLHF
D: TRBD1; V: TRBV5-1; size: .; J: TRBJ2-3; DNA: TGCGCCAGCAGCCTGGGACAGGGGGGATCCACAGATACGCAGTATTTT; CDR3: CASSLGQGGSTDTQYF
D: .; V: TRBV19; size: .; J: TRBJ1-1; DNA: TGTGCCAGTATGAAGCGAGACTTTAAAGCTTTCTTT; CDR3: CASMKRDFKAFF
D: TRBD1; V: TRBV5-1; size: .; J: TRBJ2-1; DNA: TGCGCCAGCAGCTTCCTGACAGGGGGCCCCTACAATGAGCAGTTCTTC; CDR3: CASSFLTGGPYNEQFF
D: TRBD1; V: TRBV9; size: .; J: TRBJ2-3; DNA: TGTGCCAGCAGCCCAGGGGGCTTGTTCACAGATACGCAGTATTTT; CDR3: CASSPGGLFTDTQYF
D: .; V: TRBV15; size: few; J: TRBJ1-2; DNA: TGTGCCACCAGCAGGACTTTGAGTGGCTACACCTTC; CDR3: CATSRTLSGYTF
D: TRBD1; V: TRBV27; size: once; J: TRBJ1-2; DNA: TGTGCCAGCAGTTTGGGACAGGGAGGGTATGGCTACACCTTC; CDR3: CASSLGQGGYGYTF
D: .; V: TRBV7-9; size: .; J: TRBJ1-2; DNA: TGTGCCAGCAGCTTAGGGGAGAACTATGGCTACACCTTC; CDR3: CASSLGENYGYTF
D: TRBD1; V: TRBV5-1; size: .; J: TRBJ1-3; DNA: TGCGCCAGCAGTCCAGACAGGGGGAAAGGAAACACCATATATTTT; CDR3: CASSPDRGKGNTIYF
D: TRBD1; V: TRBV3-1/TRBV3-2; size: .; J: TRBJ1-2; DNA: TGTGCCAGCAGCCTCCGACAGACCTCAGGGGCCCCGGACAGGGGTTATAGGGACTATGGCTACACCTTC; CDR3: CASSLRQTSGAPDRGYRDYGYTF
D: .; V: TRBV7-9; size: .; J: TRBJ1-2; DNA: TGTGCCAGCAGCCTCATTAGGACAGTGTCTTATGGCTACACCTTC; CDR3: CASSLIRTVSYGYTF
D: .; V: TRBV7-9; size: .; J: TRBJ1-1; DNA: TGTGCCAGCAGCTTAGCGCTGGCAGTTCCTGAAGCTTTCTTT; CDR3: CASSLALAVPEAFF
D: .; V: TRBV27; size: .; J: TRBJ1-4; DNA: TGTGCCAGCAGTTTGTTGGCGGGCTCTGAAAAACTGTTTTTT; CDR3: CASSLLAGSEKLFF
D: TRBD1; V: TRBV4-3; size: .; J: TRBJ2-1; DNA: TGCGCCAGCAGGCCAGACAACAGGGGTGTGTACAATGAGCAGTTCTTC; CDR3: CASRPDNRGVYNEQFF
D: TRBD1; V: TRBV7-9; size: .; J: TRBJ1-2; DNA: TGTGCCAGCAGCCGATCACAGGGGGCGCGTAGCTATGGCTACACCTTC; CDR3: CASSRSQGARSYGYTF
D: TRBD2; V: TRBV5-1; size: .; J: TRBJ2-1; DNA: TGCGCCAGCAGCTTAGCGGGGGGGCTCTACAATGAGCAGTTCTTC; CDR3: CASSLAGGLYNEQFF
D: TRBD1; V: TRBV5-1; size: once; J: TRBJ1-1; DNA: TGCGCCAGCAGTATTTACCCCCGCACAGGGGAGGCTTTCTTT; CDR3: CASSIYPRTGEAFF